Listed below are T cell receptor beta chains from one sample, sequenced in a study of blood T cell repertoires in COVID-19. TCRdb's table, derived via immunoSEQ multiplex PCR, lists solely in-frame clones and lacks some. This table has around 30,000 clones, around nine tenths appearing once. Source material: peripheral blood. These receptors were taken from a human donor in a cohort sampled during active COVID-19. The donor label of this sample is uncertain. The CDR3 runs from the conserved cysteine through the conserved F or W. D genes are given only for firm matches. Clone size is shown for a subset of rows, as once, few, many or a class of expanded clone.

d_gene,v_gene,j_gene,abundance,CDR3aa,CDR3nt
TRBD1,TRBV7-3,TRBJ1-1,NA,CASSQGTVNTEAFF,TGTGCCAGCAGCCAAGGGACAGTTAACACTGAAGCTTTCTTT
NA,TRBV10-2,TRBJ2-7,NA,CASSESTALHYYEQYF,TGCGCCAGCAGTGAGTCGACAGCCCTCCATTACTACGAGCAGTACTTC
NA,TRBV6-1,TRBJ1-2,once,CASSEDSNYGYTF,TGTGCCAGCAGTGAGGACAGTAACTATGGCTACACCTTC
NA,TRBV29-1,TRBJ2-1,NA,CSVEVGPGLSSYNEQFF,TGCAGCGTTGAAGTTGGGCCGGGATTAAGCTCCTACAATGAGCAGTTCTTC
NA,TRBV6-5,TRBJ2-4,NA,CASSYFSRGGRNIQYF,TGTGCCAGCAGTTACTTCTCGAGGGGGGGGCGAAACATTCAGTACTTC
NA,TRBV19,TRBJ1-1,once,CASSINRGLSEAFF,TGTGCCAGTAGTATTAATCGGGGTCTCTCTGAAGCTTTCTTT
NA,TRBV7-8,TRBJ1-6,NA,CASSLATWQGGNSPLHF,TGTGCCAGCAGCTTAGCAACTTGGCAGGGAGGGAATTCACCCCTCCACTTT
TRBD1,TRBV5-6,TRBJ1-1,NA,CASSLGQVMNTEAFF,TGTGCCAGCAGCCTCGGACAGGTCATGAACACTGAAGCTTTCTTT
TRBD2,TRBV7-2,TRBJ2-1,NA,CASSTQASGYNEQFF,TGTGCCAGCAGCACCCAGGCTAGCGGATACAATGAGCAGTTCTTC
TRBD1,TRBV25-1,TRBJ1-5,once,CASRGQPNQPQHF,TGTGCCAGCAGGGGACAGCCTAATCAGCCCCAGCATTTT
NA,TRBV13,TRBJ1-1,once,CASSLARGGIRAFF,TGTGCCAGCAGCTTAGCCAGGGGAGGGATCCGAGCTTTCTTT
TRBD1,TRBV4-1,TRBJ1-5,NA,CASSRQGANQPQHF,TGCGCCAGCAGCCGACAGGGGGCGAATCAGCCCCAGCATTTT
NA,TRBV12-3/TRBV12-4,TRBJ2-1,NA,CASSSGNEQFF,TGTGCCAGCAGTTCGGGCAATGAGCAGTTCTTC
TRBD1,TRBV6-6,TRBJ1-5,NA,CASSSLRDSYNQPQHF,TGTGCCAGCAGTTCCCTCCGGGACAGCTACAATCAGCCCCAGCATTTT
TRBD1,TRBV3-1/TRBV3-2,TRBJ1-2,NA,CASSQGGTGGDGYTF,TGTGCCAGCAGCCAAGGGGGGACAGGGGGCGATGGCTACACCTTC
NA,TRBV11-2,TRBJ1-1,once,CASSYNGRGTEAFF,TGTGCCAGCAGCTACAATGGGAGGGGCACTGAAGCTTTCTTT
NA,TRBV2,TRBJ2-7,NA,CASSDLVDSPYEQYF,TGTGCCAGCAGTGATCTCGTGGACAGCCCCTACGAGCAGTACTTC
NA,TRBV7-9,TRBJ1-2,NA,CASSPSRDSIYGYTF,TGTGCCAGCAGCCCCTCCCGAGACAGCATCTATGGCTACACCTTC
NA,TRBV27,TRBJ1-5,NA,CASSSTVYSNQPQHF,TGTGCCAGCAGTTCGACAGTTTATAGCAATCAGCCCCAGCATTTT
TRBD1,TRBV29-1,TRBJ2-7,NA,CSVRTGATYEQYF,TGCAGCGTGAGGACAGGGGCGACCTACGAGCAGTACTTC
NA,TRBV29-1,TRBJ2-3,once,CSVSQGGPTDTQYF,TGCAGCGTTTCCCAGGGGGGACCCACAGATACGCAGTATTTT
TRBD1,TRBV5-1,TRBJ2-1,NA,CASSLDGTGGEFF,TGCGCCAGCAGCTTGGACGGGACAGGAGGGGAGTTCTTC
NA,TRBV5-1,TRBJ2-3,NA,CASSLIGSTQYF,TGCGCCAGCAGCCTGATAGGGAGTACGCAGTATTTT
NA,TRBV7-2,TRBJ2-5,NA,CASSPEGFSETQYF,TGTGCCAGCAGCCCGGAGGGGTTTAGCGAGACCCAGTACTTC
TRBD2,TRBV27,TRBJ2-3,NA,CASRLAGGTQYF,TGTGCCAGCAGACTAGCGGGGGGCACGCAGTATTTT
NA,TRBV7-2,TRBJ2-1,NA,CASSLAREHNEQFF,TGTGCCAGCAGCTTAGCGCGAGAGCACAATGAGCAGTTCTTC
TRBD2,TRBV30,TRBJ2-5,NA,CAWTSGGKETQYF,TGTGCCTGGACCTCGGGGGGGAAAGAGACCCAGTACTTC
NA,TRBV7-9,TRBJ1-1,NA,CASSLWARGARGNTEAFF,TGTGCCAGCAGCTTATGGGCCAGGGGTGCCCGGGGGAACACTGAAGCTTTCTTT
NA,TRBV7-3,TRBJ2-7,NA,CASSPNSDSYEQYF,TGTGCCAGCAGCCCCAACAGTGATTCCTACGAGCAGTACTTC
NA,TRBV11-2,TRBJ1-5,once,CASSTGNNQPQHF,TGTGCCAGCAGCACAGGGAACAATCAGCCCCAGCATTTT
NA,TRBV16,TRBJ1-6,NA,CASSQLTGRNSPLHF,TGTGCCAGCAGCCAACTCACAGGGCGCAATTCACCCCTCCACTTT
NA,TRBV5-8,TRBJ2-5,NA,CASSLATSGLETQYF,TGTGCCAGCAGCTTGGCGACCAGCGGTCTAGAGACCCAGTACTTC
TRBD1,TRBV5-8,TRBJ1-2,NA,CASSLDRGWRGYTF,TGTGCCAGCAGCTTGGACAGGGGCTGGCGTGGCTACACCTTC
TRBD1,TRBV27,TRBJ1-6,NA,CATSGQFPSPLHF,TGTGCCACCTCGGGACAGTTCCCTTCACCCCTCCACTTT
NA,TRBV9,TRBJ2-7,NA,CASSPGQISSYEQYF,TGTGCCAGCAGCCCCGGACAGATTAGCTCCTACGAGCAGTACTTC
NA,TRBV27,TRBJ2-7,NA,CASSLSTAGAYEQYF,TGTGCCAGCAGTTTATCCACAGCTGGTGCCTACGAGCAGTACTTC
TRBD2,TRBV7-2,TRBJ2-7,NA,CASSLVGGGVSSYEQYF,TGTGCCAGCAGCTTAGTGGGCGGGGGGGTAAGCTCCTACGAGCAGTACTTC
TRBD1,TRBV19,TRBJ1-5,NA,CASSIFGGGIQPQHF,TGTGCCAGTAGTATATTCGGAGGGGGCATTCAGCCCCAGCATTTT
TRBD1,TRBV7-2,TRBJ2-7,NA,CASSRRTGTGDFYEQYF,TGTGCCAGCTCCCGCCGCACCGGGACAGGGGATTTCTACGAGCAGTACTTC
NA,TRBV10-2,TRBJ2-3,once,CASSELGIGGTDTQYF,TGCGCCAGCAGTGAATTAGGAATAGGGGGCACAGATACGCAGTATTTT
TRBD1,TRBV5-1,TRBJ2-2,NA,CASSSDRGGTGELFF,TGCGCCAGCAGCTCGGACAGGGGAGGGACCGGGGAGCTGTTTTTT
NA,TRBV2,TRBJ1-1,NA,CASSENRNTEAFF,TGTGCCAGCAGTGAAAACAGAAACACTGAAGCTTTCTTT
TRBD1,TRBV15,TRBJ1-4,NA,CATSREGTAEKLFF,TGTGCCACCAGCAGAGAGGGGACAGCTGAAAAACTGTTTTTT
TRBD1,TRBV5-1,TRBJ2-7,once,CASSLDLGGAEQYF,TGCGCCAGCAGCTTGGATTTAGGGGGCGCGGAGCAGTACTTC
NA,TRBV6-6,TRBJ2-3,few,CASEWGQGRADTQYF,TGTGCCAGCGAGTGGGGTCAGGGCCGCGCAGATACGCAGTATTTT
NA,TRBV28,TRBJ1-2,NA,CASSLGRAYGYTF,TGTGCCAGCAGTCTGGGCAGGGCATATGGCTACACCTTC
TRBD1,TRBV2,TRBJ1-3,NA,CASRQQGIVDTIYF,TGTGCCAGCAGACAACAGGGGATCGTCGACACCATATATTTT